The text below deals with one T cell receptor (beta chain). This entry is derived from a study of monozygotic twins with inflammatory bowel disease. The CDR3 consists of 16 residues. Germline V CDR1 and CDR2: MNHEY, SVGEGT. Through template switching, UMIs that included a 6-nucleotide sample barcode were added. From its re-call of the 5' RACE reads, TCRdb lists each CDR3 protein once, without DNA. The sample includes about 160,000 distinct CDR3 sequences. The chain couples TRBV6-2 or TRBV6-3 to TRBJ1-1; as DNA is missing, the TRBD1 call by TCRdb cannot be tested. Sequencing used blood. The receptor was derived from a human donor with ulcerative colitis or Crohn's disease, or a healthy co-twin of an affected twin (not recorded which). The CDR3 sequence is CASSRERVEMNTEAFF.